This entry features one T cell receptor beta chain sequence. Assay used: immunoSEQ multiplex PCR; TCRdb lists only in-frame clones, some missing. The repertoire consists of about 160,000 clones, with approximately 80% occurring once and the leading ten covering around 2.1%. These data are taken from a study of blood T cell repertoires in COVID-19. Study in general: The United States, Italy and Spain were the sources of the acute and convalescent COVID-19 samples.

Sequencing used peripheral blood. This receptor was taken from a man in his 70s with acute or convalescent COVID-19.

The CDR3 sequence: CASSQVTGVNEQFF. Written as DNA, the CDR3 is TGTGCCAGCAGCCAAGTCACGGGAGTAAATGAGCAGTTCTTC. This chain connects TRBV3-1 (or the pseudogene TRBV3-2) to TRBJ2-1; a possible D gene is TRBD2 (6 bases). This CDR3 contains 14 residues. Germline V CDR1 and CDR2: LGHDT, YNNKEL (reference sequence). V dropped 1 base and J dropped 7 bases, with 11 bases sitting between them.